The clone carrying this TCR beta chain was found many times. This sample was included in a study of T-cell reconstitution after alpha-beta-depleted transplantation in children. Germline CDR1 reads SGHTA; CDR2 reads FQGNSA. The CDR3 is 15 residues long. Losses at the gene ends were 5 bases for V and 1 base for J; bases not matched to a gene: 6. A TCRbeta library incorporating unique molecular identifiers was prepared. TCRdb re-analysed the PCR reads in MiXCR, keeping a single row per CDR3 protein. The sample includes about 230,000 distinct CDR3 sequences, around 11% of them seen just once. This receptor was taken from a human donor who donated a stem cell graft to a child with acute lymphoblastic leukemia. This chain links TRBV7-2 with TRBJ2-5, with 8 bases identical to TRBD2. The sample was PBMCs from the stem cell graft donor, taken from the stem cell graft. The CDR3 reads CASSGGGGPQETQYF. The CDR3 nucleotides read TGTGCCAGCAGCGGCGGCGGGGGGCCCCAAGAGACCCAGTACTTC.